This T cell receptor beta chain appears in the sequencing data of a study of T cell responses to AZD1222 COVID-19 vaccine. Study observations and caveats: White British donors predominated, females outnumbered males, and clonal diversity was possibly underestimated.

About this clone: The antigen remains unidentified.

Produced via immunoSEQ multiplex PCR; TCRdb's table is partial and in-frame only. Of roughly 160,000 clones in the sample, 75% to 95% were seen once. Germline CDR1 and CDR2: MNHEY and SVGAGI. This CDR3 is built from 14 residues. V was pared by 2 bases and J by 4 bases, with 11 bases between. Sequencing used peripheral blood, obtained on day 0 of AZD1222 vaccination. V gene TRBV6-5 combines with J gene TRBJ1-1, with TRBD1 as a possible D gene (5 bases). The sequence was collected from an adult in good health. The CDR3: CASSYDSGSTEAFF. The CDR3 DNA reads TGTGCCAGCAGTTACGACAGTGGGTCCACTGAAGCTTTCTTT.